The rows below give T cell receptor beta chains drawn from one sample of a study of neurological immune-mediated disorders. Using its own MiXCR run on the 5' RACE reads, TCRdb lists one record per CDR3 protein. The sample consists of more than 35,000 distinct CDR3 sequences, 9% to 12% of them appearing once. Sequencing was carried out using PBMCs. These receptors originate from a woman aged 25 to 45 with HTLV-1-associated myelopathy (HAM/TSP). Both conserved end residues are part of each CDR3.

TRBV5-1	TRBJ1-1	CASSTGQGQGMNTEAFF
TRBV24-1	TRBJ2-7	CAIPIAGATTYEQYF
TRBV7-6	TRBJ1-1	CASSPFANEAFF
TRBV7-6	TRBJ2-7	CASSPGLLEQYF
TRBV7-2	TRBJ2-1	CASNQPDRHSYNEQFF
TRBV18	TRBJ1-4	CASSPQDPTTGRTNEKLFF
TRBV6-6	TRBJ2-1	CASSYSSGGAFSRTNEQFF
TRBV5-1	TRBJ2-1	CASSLVGLSDEQFF
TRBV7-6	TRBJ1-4	CASSLGALGEKLFF
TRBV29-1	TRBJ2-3	CSVAHWTSGVDTQYF
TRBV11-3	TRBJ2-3	CASDRGGSTDTQYF
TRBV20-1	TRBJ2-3	CSALATSTDTQYF
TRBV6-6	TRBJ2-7	CASSYLKKMRTGSYEQYF
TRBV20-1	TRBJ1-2	CSARYRDNYGYTF
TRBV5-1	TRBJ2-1	CASSLGPSAREQFF
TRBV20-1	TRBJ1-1	CSATYLRGTNTEAFF
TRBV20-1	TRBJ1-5	CSAIGGSNQPQHF
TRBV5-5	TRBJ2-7	CASSLAGSPYEQYF
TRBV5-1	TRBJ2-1	CASSLRDRGRSEQFF
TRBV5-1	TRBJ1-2	CASSSRTGPYDGYTF
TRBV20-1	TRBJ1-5	CSASDNRGGQFNQPQHF
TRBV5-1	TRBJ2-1	CASSSNPTGSSYNEQFF
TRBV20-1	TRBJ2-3	CSASSSSYSTDTQYF
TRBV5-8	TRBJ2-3	CASSFLGGDYTQYF
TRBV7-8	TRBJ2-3	CASNPGTSGGAPDTQYF
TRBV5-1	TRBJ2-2	CANSPNIGGTGELFF
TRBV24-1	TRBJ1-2	CATSAPGNYGYTF
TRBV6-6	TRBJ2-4	CASSNNGGAFDIQYF
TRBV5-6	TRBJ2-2	CASSLVVLGPLELFF
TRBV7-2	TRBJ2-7	CASSLGQGVSYEQYF
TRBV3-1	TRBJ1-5	CASSQDPGVQPQHF
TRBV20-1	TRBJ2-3	CSARSRGLASTDTQYF
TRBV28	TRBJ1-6	CASSVPLNSPLHF